A single sample is the source of the 30 T cell receptor beta chains below, sequenced in a study of blood T cell repertoires in COVID-19. The repertoire was sequenced with immunoSEQ multiplex PCR; TCRdb's copy has only in-frame clones and lacks some. The sample contains 100,000 to 150,000 clones, approximately 87% of which appear only once. Sequencing was performed on peripheral blood. These receptor sequences come from a woman between 45 and 60 years old with acute or convalescent COVID-19.

The rearrangement links TRBV9 to TRBJ1-5; TRBD1 aligns across 9 bases. The CDR3 is 13 residues long. The germline CDR1 and CDR2 sequences are SGDLS and YYNGEE. Trimming took 0 bases from V and 9 from J; bases not matched to a gene: 1. DNA of the CDR3: TGTGCCAGCAGCGTAGCGGACAGGGGGCCCCAGCATTTT. Amino acid sequence: CASSVADRGPQHF.

Only one count was recorded for this clone. V usage is TRBV13 and J usage is TRBJ1-6, with 10 bases identical to TRBD1. V shed 5 bases, J shed 10 bases, and the junction held 5 bases outside the gene matches. Germline CDR1 and CDR2: PRHDT and FYEKMQ (reference sequence). There are 14 residues in the CDR3. In DNA form, the CDR3 reads TGTGCCAGCAGCCTCGGGACAGGGGTATCACCCCTCCACTTT. Translation gives CASSLGTGVSPLHF.

The chain carries TRBV6-6 and TRBJ1-4; a weak D match, TRBD1 (6 bases). The V end lost 2 bases, the J end lost 7 bases, and 8 bases lay between the germline ends. CDR3 length: 13 residues. Germline-derived CDR1 and CDR2 are MNHNY and SVGAGI (reference sequence). CDR3 DNA: TGTGCCAGCAGTTACCCGGACAGTGAAAAACTGTTTTTT. Its translation: CASSYPDSEKLFF.

This clone has only one observation. The chain couples TRBV24-1 to TRBJ2-5; 8 nucleotides match TRBD2. The V and J ends lost 4 bases and 2 bases, in that order; junction bases with no gene match: 5. Germline V lookup: CDR1 KGHDR, CDR2 SFDVKD. This CDR3 has 15 residues. The CDR3 region is CATSDLAGGQETQYF. DNA for the CDR3: TGTGCCACCAGTGACCTAGCGGGCGGGCAAGAGACCCAGTACTTC.

V usage is TRBV19 and J usage is TRBJ1-1; 11 positions agree with TRBD1. The J segment lost 4 bases and the V segment lost 4 bases, leaving 5 bases of the junction unmatched. CDR1 and CDR2 from the germline V gene are LNHDA and SQIVND (reference sequence). The CDR3 length is 15 residues. The CDR3, as DNA: TGTGCCAGTAGTACCATGGGACAGGGGGGCACTGAAGCTTTCTTT. It translates to CASSTMGQGGTEAFF.

The count of this clone is one. This chain connects TRBV11-2 to TRBJ1-1; tentatively, D is TRBD1 (5 bases). There are 14 residues in the CDR3. CDR1 and CDR2 (germline): SGHAT, FQNNGV. V lost 5 bases and J 1 base, leaving 11 bases between the germline ends. The CDR3 here is CASSPGLSNTEAFF. Here the CDR3 DNA reads TGTGCCAGCAGCCCGGGACTTTCGAACACTGAAGCTTTCTTT.

The chain carries TRBV6-5 and TRBJ2-3; D possibly corresponds to TRBD1 (6 bases). The CDR3 has 13 residues. Germline V lookup: CDR1 MNHEY, CDR2 SVGAGI. Trimming stripped 8 bases from V and 1 base from J, with 10 bases between. The CDR3 bases are TGTGCCAGCTATCGACAGGGCACAGATACGCAGTATTTT. Amino acids: CASYRQGTDTQYF.

The chain links TRBV11-2 to TRBJ2-5; 12 bases are shared with TRBD2. This CDR3 spans 15 amino acids. The ends lost 5 bases at V and 3 bases at J; junction bases unmatched: 4. Germline V gene sequence: CDR1 SGHAT, CDR2 FQNNGV. In DNA form, the CDR3 reads TGTGCCAGCAGCCTGGGACTAGCGGGCGAAGAGACCCAGTACTTC. Its translation is CASSLGLAGEETQYF.

The chain is built from TRBV30 and TRBJ1-2; D may be TRBD1 (5 bases). V was clipped by 5 bases and J by 6 bases, with 19 bases between them. This CDR3 has 14 amino acids. Germline loops: CDR1 GTSNPN, CDR2 SVGIG (reference sequence). This chain's CDR3 is CAWQRGGGWDGYTF. The CDR3, as DNA: TGTGCCTGGCAGAGGGGCGGGGGTTGGGATGGCTACACCTTC.

V and J are TRBV12-5 and TRBJ1-3; D remains ambiguous. This CDR3 spans 12 amino acids. Germline CDR1 LGHNT, CDR2 FRNRAP. The V end was cut by 4 bases, the J end by 4 bases, with 5 bases between. The CDR3 protein is CASGWAGNTIYF. In DNA, the CDR3 is TGTGCTAGTGGTTGGGCCGGAAACACCATATATTTT.

The rearrangement links TRBV10-1 to TRBJ1-1; a possible D gene is TRBD1 (5 bases). Trimming left V 2 bases short and J 5 bases short, with 15 bases between. CDR3 size: 15 residues. CDR1 is WNHNN and CDR2 is SYGVQD in the germline V gene (reference sequence). The CDR3 coding sequence is TGCGCCAGCAGTGAGATAGGAGGGGTAAGGACTGAAGCTTTCTTT. Translated, it gives CASSEIGGVRTEAFF.

V is TRBV19 and J is TRBJ1-2; 7 bases align to TRBD1. The V gene's germline CDR1 is LNHDA and CDR2 SQIVND (reference sequence). The trim removed 2 bases at V and 3 bases at J, leaving 12 bases unmatched. The CDR3 consists of 17 residues. As DNA, the CDR3 is TGTGCCAGTAGTATAAAGCGGCAGGGGGGTTTTTACTATGGCTACACCTTC. Protein product: CASSIKRQGGFYYGYTF.

The rearrangement links TRBV5-1 to TRBJ1-1; D not resolved. Trimming left V 4 bases short and J 3 bases short, with 10 bases between. CDR1 is SGHRS, CDR2 YFSETQ, per germline. The CDR3 has 13 residues. CDR3 in amino acids: CASSLSTDTEAFF. DNA for the CDR3: TGCGCCAGCAGCCTGAGCACGGACACTGAAGCTTTCTTT.

This clone was seen only once. V is TRBV7-2 and J is TRBJ2-3, with 7 bases identical to TRBD2. There are 16 residues in the CDR3. The J segment lost 2 bases and the V segment lost 2 bases, leaving 7 bases of the junction unmatched. Germline CDR1 reads SGHTA; CDR2 reads FQGNSA. DNA for the CDR3: TGTGCCAGCAGCTTAAGGCTGGCGGGGGTCACAGATACGCAGTATTTT. Translating it yields CASSLRLAGVTDTQYF.

The rearrangement joins TRBV7-7 to TRBJ2-3; possibly TRBD2 for D (6 bases). Germline CDR1 and CDR2: SSHAT and FNYEAQ (reference sequence). The V gene lost 5 bases and the J gene lost 0 bases, with 12 bases spanning the gap. This CDR3 region has 15 residues. The CDR3, as DNA: TGTGCCAGCAGCCAAGGGGAGGCTAGCACAGATACGCAGTATTTT. Its translation: CASSQGEASTDTQYF.

The chain carries TRBV5-1 and TRBJ2-5; possible D gene TRBD2, 6 bases. CDR3 length: 15 residues. V lost 4 bases and J 3 bases, leaving 16 bases between the germline ends. Germline V gene lookup returns CDR1 SGHRS and CDR2 YFSETQ. The CDR3 bases are TGCGCCAGCAGCCCCTCGCCGGGGACTGAAGAGACCCAGTACTTC. Translation: CASSPSPGTEETQYF.

V is TRBV30 and J is TRBJ2-1; 10 bases are shared with TRBD2. The CDR3 loop spans 13 amino acids. Germline CDR1 is GTSNPN and CDR2 is SVGIG (reference sequence). J was trimmed by 6 bases and V by 2 bases; bases with no gene match: 1. The CDR3 nucleotides read TGTGCCTGGAGTTTAGCGGGGGGCAATGAGCAGTTCTTC. Protein product: CAWSLAGGNEQFF.

This chain uses TRBV7-2 with TRBJ2-2, with TRBD1 identical over 8 bases. The CDR3 extends over 15 amino acids. The trim removed 1 base at V and 3 bases at J, leaving 1 base unmatched. Germline V gene lookup returns CDR1 SGHTA and CDR2 FQGNSA. The CDR3, as DNA: TGTGCCAGCAGCTTAGGACAGGGGTACACCGGGGAGCTGTTTTTT. It encodes CASSLGQGYTGELFF.

The J gene is TRBJ1-1, the V gene TRBV6-5; a possible D gene is TRBD1 (5 bases). There are 12 residues in the CDR3. Between the trimmed V and J ends, which lost 7 bases and 4 bases, there was a span of 10 bases. CDR1 and CDR2 (germline): MNHEY, SVGAGI. CDR3 region: CASTRGGTEAFF. Written as DNA, the CDR3 is TGTGCCAGCACGAGGGGAGGCACTGAAGCTTTCTTT.

V gene TRBV6-2 or TRBV6-3 combines with J gene TRBJ1-6; 9 bases match TRBD1. V shed 0 bases and J 10 bases; nucleotides not matched to a gene: 1. CDR3 length: 14 residues. Looked up from germline, CDR1 is MNHEY and CDR2 is SVGEGT. CDR3 DNA sequence: TGTGCCAGCAGTTACTCGACAGGGGGATCACCCCTCCACTTT. Protein sequence: CASSYSTGGSPLHF.

The J gene is TRBJ1-4, the V gene TRBV9, with 7 nucleotides matching TRBD1. The length of the CDR3 is 15 residues. Germline V gene lookup returns CDR1 SGDLS and CDR2 YYNGEE. J gave up 3 bases and V 3 bases, and 5 bases lay outside the gene matches. CDR3 DNA: TGTGCCAGCAGCGCCACAGGGGATTCTAATGAAAAACTGTTTTTT. This codes for CASSATGDSNEKLFF.

The J gene is TRBJ1-2, the V gene TRBV12-3 or TRBV12-4, with no clear D. The CDR3 has 13 amino acids. V lost 2 bases and J lost 10, with 14 bases in between. The CDR3 DNA reads TGTGCCAGCAGTTTATATCCCTACGAAACCTACACCTTC. Protein: CASSLYPYETYTF.

The chain is built from TRBV3-1 (or the pseudogene TRBV3-2) and TRBJ2-7, with D tentatively TRBD2 (5 bases). Germline values: CDR1 LGHDT, CDR2 YNNKEL (reference sequence). The V gene lost 0 bases and the J gene lost 6 bases, with 6 bases spanning the gap. The CDR3 is 12 amino acids. The CDR3 loop reads CASSQDSVEQYF. In DNA form, the CDR3 reads TGTGCCAGCAGCCAAGATAGCGTCGAGCAGTACTTC.

Written as DNA, the CDR3 is TGTGCCAGCAGTGAAGGGCGGATGAACACTGAAGCTTTCTTT. This translates into CASSEGRMNTEAFF. This chain joins TRBV2 and TRBJ1-1; D ambiguous. CDR1 SNHLY and CDR2 FYNNEI come from the germline V gene. The CDR3 covers 14 residues. Trimming took 1 base from V and 0 from J, leaving 6 bases between them.

The chain is built from TRBV7-2 and TRBJ2-1, with 7 bases fitting TRBD2. After removal of 6 bases from V and 1 base from J, the junction contained 9 bases not matched to a gene. Germline values: CDR1 SGHTA, CDR2 FQGNSA. There are 16 residues in the CDR3. The CDR3 DNA is TGTGCCAGCAGTTCTCGCGGGGGTAATTCCTACAATGAGCAGTTCTTC. Encoded protein: CASSSRGGNSYNEQFF.

The chain links TRBV19 to TRBJ1-2; 7 bases are shared with TRBD1. The germline gives CDR1 LNHDA, CDR2 SQIVND (reference sequence). V lost 5 bases, J lost 1 base, and 4 bases stayed unmatched. This CDR3 region has 14 residues. CDR3 in amino acids: CASSWSGGNYGYTF. The CDR3 DNA follows: TGTGCCAGTAGTTGGTCAGGGGGTAACTATGGCTACACCTTC.

The CDR3 reads CASSFTGGRHYGYTF. DNA of the CDR3: TGTGCCAGCAGCTTCACAGGGGGAAGACACTATGGCTACACCTTC. The genes are TRBV9 and TRBJ1-2, with 8 nucleotides matching TRBD1. The V segment lost 4 bases and the J segment 3 bases; nucleotides outside the gene matches: 8. The CDR3 spans 15 residues. Germline CDR1 SGDLS, CDR2 YYNGEE.

The J gene is TRBJ1-4, the V gene TRBV11-2; D is ambiguous. The CDR3 extends over 15 amino acids. From germline, CDR1 is SGHAT and CDR2 FQNNGV. Between the trimmed V and J ends, which lost 3 bases and 0 bases, there was a span of 8 bases. CDR3 in amino acids: CASSFFGATNEKLFF. DNA of the CDR3: TGTGCCAGCAGCTTTTTCGGAGCAACTAATGAAAAACTGTTTTTT.

The chain links TRBV6-2 or TRBV6-3 to TRBJ2-1, with D unclear. The length of the CDR3 is 16 residues. V dropped 2 bases and J dropped 5 bases, with 16 bases sitting between them. Germline CDR1 is MNHEY and CDR2 is SVGEGT. The CDR3: CASSYDTGSGDNEQFF. The CDR3, as DNA: TGTGCCAGCAGTTACGACACCGGCTCAGGTGACAATGAGCAGTTCTTC.

The chain uses TRBV5-5 and TRBJ1-2; 8 nucleotides agree with TRBD1. Per the germline V gene, CDR1 is SGHKS and CDR2 is YYEKEE (reference sequence). The length of the CDR3 is 15 residues. Unmatched junction bases numbered 7, after V lost 4 bases and J lost 2 bases. The CDR3 sequence is CASSIAGGRNYGYTF. In nucleotides, the CDR3 is TGTGCCAGCAGCATCGCAGGGGGCAGGAACTATGGCTACACCTTC.